The clone carrying this T cell receptor beta chain was observed a handful of times. Its target is unknown. The data belong to a study of cytomegalovirus exposure and HLA in healthy donors. Findings and limits, study-wide: With DRB1 most and HLA-C fewest, TCR association rates differed between HLA loci in a later analysis. Productive status was seen about 87% or about 30% of the time for most TCR beta V segments in an earlier analysis.

This CDR3 comprises 13 residues. Germline V gene data show CDR1 as SGHAT and CDR2 as FQNNGV. V was trimmed by 1 base and J by 7 bases, leaving 8 bases between them. This PCR relied on a set of 60 Vbeta primers and 13 Jbeta primers. In the authors' workflow: In a later analysis, of tens of millions of unique beta chains, roughly 10 million appeared in at least two donors. This table comes from immunoSEQ multiplex PCR, and its TCRdb copy is limited to in-frame clones, with some not included. The V and J calls and clone size come from that table; D and trimming were worked out from the DNA. The sample lists hundreds of thousands of clones, approximately 90% seen once, with roughly 2.3% in the top ten.

This receptor was obtained from a woman aged 18-29 years in good health and CMV-seronegative. This chain joins TRBV11-2 and TRBJ1-5; no definite D call. The sequenced sample consisted of PBMCs. The CDR3 nucleotides are TGTGCCAGCAGCTTAGTCGAACAGCAGCCCCAGCATTTT. Translating gives CASSLVEQQPQHF.